The next 5 T cell receptor beta chains were all read from a single sample in a study of technical replicates of blood from a handful of donors. Sequencing used immunoSEQ multiplex PCR; TCRdb keeps in-frame clones, though not all of them. The table has under 85,000 clones, roughly 92% seen once. Sequencing was carried out using T cells isolated from PBMCs. These TCRs come from a human donor in good health.

This clone occurred a few times. The chain employs TRBV7-9 and TRBJ1-1, with a weak D call TRBD1 (5 bases). The CDR3 has 14 residues. Germline V lookup: CDR1 SEHNR, CDR2 FQNEAQ (reference sequence). The germline V and J ends were trimmed by 0 bases and 1 base, with 6 bases remaining between them. CDR3 region: CASSLAGGNTEAFF. The CDR3 DNA is TGTGCCAGCAGCTTAGCGGGGGGGAACACTGAAGCTTTCTTT.

V usage is TRBV5-4 and J usage is TRBJ2-7; TRBD2 matches at 11 bases. The germline V gene has CDR1 SGHNT and CDR2 YYREEE (reference sequence). Trimming took 5 bases from V and 3 from J; bases not matched to a gene: 7. The CDR3 spans 15 residues. CDR3 region: CASSYSGLAGYEQYF. CDR3 bases: TGTGCCAGCAGTTATTCCGGACTAGCGGGCTACGAGCAGTACTTC.

DNA of the CDR3: TGTGCCAGCAGCTTACCCCTCGCTAGCGGTGCAGATACGCAGTATTTT. It translates to CASSLPLASGADTQYF. J is TRBJ2-3 and V is TRBV11-2; 7 nucleotides align to TRBD2. Looked up from germline, CDR1 is SGHAT and CDR2 is FQNNGV. V was pared by 2 bases and J by 4 bases, with 9 bases of the junction left unmatched. The CDR3 extends over 16 amino acids.

The chain joins TRBV2 to TRBJ2-2; 7 nucleotides line up with TRBD1. V lost 5 bases to trimming and J lost 0 bases; unmatched junction nucleotides: 3. The CDR3 is 15 amino acids. The germline CDR1 and CDR2 sequences are SNHLY and FYNNEI. The CDR3 sequence is CASSRDSSNTGELFF. The CDR3 nucleotides read TGTGCCAGCAGTCGGGACAGTTCGAACACCGGGGAGCTGTTTTTT.

The chain uses TRBV7-8 and TRBJ1-1; TRBD1 matches 7 bases. The trim removed 6 bases at V and 3 bases at J, leaving 4 bases unmatched. The CDR3 spans 13 residues. Germline V gene lookup returns CDR1 SGHVS and CDR2 FQNEAQ. CDR3 nucleotide sequence: TGTGCCAGCAGTACAGGGGCGGACACTGAAGCTTTCTTT. Its protein product is CASSTGADTEAFF. The full variable domain, completed using reference TRBV7-8 and TRBJ1-1, is GAGVSQSPRYKVAKRGQDVALRCDPISGHVSLFWYQQALGQGPEFLTYFQNEAQLDKSGLPSDRFFAERPEGSVSTLKIQRTQQEDSAVYLCASSTGADTEAFFGQGTRLTVV.